The clone carrying this T cell receptor beta chain showed up many times. Its specificity is unknown. There are 13 residues in the CDR3. V shed 2 bases and J 4 bases; nucleotides not matched to a gene: 3. Germline values: CDR1 DFQATT, CDR2 SNEGSKA (reference sequence). The lymph nodes were axillary draining lymph nodes from breast cancer patients. This specimen belongs to a study of breast tumors, draining lymph nodes, adjacent tissues. Study-wide results and limits: Tumor repertoires ranked between lymph nodes and nontumor tissue in diversity, with V and J gene preferences.

Via MiXCR, TCRdb re-called the multiplex PCR reads, giving one row per CDR3 protein. The sample yields roughly 110,000 distinct CDR3 sequences, about 30% seen once. Sequencing was performed on axillary lymph node tissue. The TCR originated in a female donor with breast cancer. Some clones in this sample may be carry-over from other donors' samples. The chain uses TRBV20-1 and TRBJ2-7, with TRBD1 matching 9 bases. Written as DNA, the CDR3 is TGCAGTGCTAGACAGACAGGGGGATACGAGCAGTACTTC. This translates into CSARQTGGYEQYF.